This T cell receptor beta chain came from a study of siplizumab effects on memory and regulatory T cells. Study-level results: Sequences below about 10^-5 frequency were poorly captured, and few alloreactive clones mapped to unstimulated subsets. The suppressive capacity of proliferating Tregs from siplizumab cultures remained unconfirmed. Siplizumab, the agent tested, significantly reduced alloreactive sequences traceable to unstimulated CD4+ memory cells. Memory cells seemed less diverse than naive T cells, which also seemed major contributors to the alloresponse.

Measured with immunoSEQ multiplex PCR; TCRdb has only the in-frame clones, and not every one. This table has 92,000 or so clones, over 80% appearing once. A note on this clone: Its antigen is not identified.

The junction had 9 bases not matched to a gene; V was cut back by 8 bases and J by 5 bases. The CDR3 totals 15 residues. Germline loops: CDR1 LNHDA, CDR2 SQIVND (reference sequence). The receptor was isolated from a human donor in good health. The chain is built from TRBV19 and TRBJ1-4, with TRBD1 matching over 9 bases. The sample was CD4+ T cells sorted from blood. This chain's CDR3 is CASRARGQGNEKLFF. CDR3 nucleotide sequence: TGTGCCAGTCGCGCTAGGGGACAGGGAAATGAAAAACTGTTTTTT.